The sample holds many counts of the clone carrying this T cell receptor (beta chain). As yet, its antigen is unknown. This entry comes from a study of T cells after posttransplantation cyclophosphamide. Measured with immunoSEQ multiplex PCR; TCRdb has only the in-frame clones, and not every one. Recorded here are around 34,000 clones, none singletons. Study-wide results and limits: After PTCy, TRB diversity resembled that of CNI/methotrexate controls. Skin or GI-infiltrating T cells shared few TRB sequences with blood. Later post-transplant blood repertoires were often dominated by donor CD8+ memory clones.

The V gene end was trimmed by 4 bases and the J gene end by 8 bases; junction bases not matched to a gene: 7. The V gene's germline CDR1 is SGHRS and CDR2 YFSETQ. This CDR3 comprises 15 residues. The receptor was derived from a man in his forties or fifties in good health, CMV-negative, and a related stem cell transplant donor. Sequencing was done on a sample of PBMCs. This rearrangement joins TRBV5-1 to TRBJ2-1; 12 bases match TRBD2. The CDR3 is CASSQTSGSLYEQFF. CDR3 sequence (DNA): TGCGCCAGCAGCCAGACTAGCGGGAGTCTTTATGAGCAGTTCTTC.